These 20 T cell receptor beta chains came from one sample sequenced in a study of monozygotic twins with inflammatory bowel disease. With the 5' RACE reads reprocessed, TCRdb shows one record per CDR3 protein and no DNA. The ten most abundant clones cover 1.5% to 2% of a sample with 200,000 to 250,000 distinct CDR3 sequences. The specimen was blood. All receptors come from a human donor with ulcerative colitis or Crohn's disease, or a healthy co-twin of an affected twin (not recorded which).

The rearrangement uses TRBV6-5 and TRBJ1-2; TCRdb's D call, TRBD1, is unchecked because there is no DNA. This CDR3 spans 17 amino acids. Germline lookup yields CDR1 MNHEY and CDR2 SVGAGI. The CDR3 is CASSYTRQAARTYGYTF.

This CDR3 reads CASSPGAGHTDMQYF. The chain combines TRBV7-3 with TRBJ2-3; the D gene TCRdb calls, TRBD1, cannot be checked with no DNA. From germline, CDR1 is SGHTA and CDR2 FQGTGA. This CDR3 comprises 15 residues.

This chain uses TRBV3-1 with TRBJ1-2; TCRdb's D call, TRBD1, is unchecked because there is no DNA. From germline, CDR1 is LGHDT and CDR2 YNNKEL (reference sequence). The length of the CDR3 is 16 residues. The CDR3 region is CASSQARQGVFYGYTF.

The chain carries TRBV18 and TRBJ2-2; with no DNA, the TCRdb D assignment of TRBD1 cannot be verified. The CDR3 runs 17 residues. The V gene's germline CDR1 is KGHSH and CDR2 LQKENI. The CDR3 loop reads CASSNIPGQVVSGELFF.

The chain uses TRBV7-9 and TRBJ2-1; TCRdb reports TRBD1, a call that lacks DNA to check it against. Germline V gives CDR1 SEHNR, CDR2 FQNEAQ (reference sequence). The CDR3 has 12 residues. The CDR3 loop reads CASSYPGYEQFF.

The V gene is TRBV3-1, the J gene TRBJ1-1; TCRdb lists TRBD1, though no DNA is available to test this call. This CDR3 has 15 amino acids. Germline lookup yields CDR1 LGHDT and CDR2 YNNKEL (reference sequence). The CDR3 sequence: CASSQGTGTGTEAFF.

The rearrangement joins TRBV10-3 to TRBJ2-1; absent DNA, TCRdb's TRBD1 call cannot be checked. The CDR3 spans 15 residues. Germline V lookup: CDR1 ENHRY, CDR2 SYGVKD. CDR3: CAIRPGGSSYNEQFF.

J is TRBJ2-2 and V is TRBV24-1; there is no DNA to check the TCRdb D call of TRBD1. The V gene's germline CDR1 is KGHDR and CDR2 SFDVKD. The CDR3 spans 14 residues. CDR3 sequence reads: CATRGTDQGGELFF.

This sequence joins TRBV20-1 and TRBJ2-3; TCRdb selects TRBD1, and the lack of DNA leaves this call unchecked. Germline lookup yields CDR1 DFQATT and CDR2 SNEGSKA (reference sequence). CDR3 length: 13 amino acids. This CDR3 is CSARGSPTDTQYF.

The chain joins TRBV5-1 to TRBJ2-1. From germline, CDR1 is SGHRS and CDR2 YFSETQ. This CDR3 has 17 residues. CDR3 amino acids: CASSPDGGQAAYNEQFF.

This chain uses TRBV5-1 with TRBJ2-1. This CDR3 is 15 amino acids long. Germline assignment: CDR1 SGHRS and CDR2 YFSETQ. CDR3 protein: CASSLERLAFNEQFF.

The chain uses TRBV2 and TRBJ1-2; TCRdb's D call, TRBD1, is unchecked because there is no DNA. The CDR3 extends over 14 amino acids. Germline V gene sequence: CDR1 SNHLY, CDR2 FYNNEI. This chain's CDR3 is CASSEDRGVWGYTF.

The chain has TRBV12-3 or TRBV12-4 and TRBJ1-2; the D call of TRBD1 rests on TCRdb alone, since no DNA is present to check it. The CDR3 loop spans 15 amino acids. The CDR3 protein is CASSLEGQGPVYYTF.

The chain combines TRBV20-1 with TRBJ1-5; with no DNA, the TCRdb D assignment of TRBD1 cannot be verified. This CDR3 has 15 amino acids. CDR1 is DFQATT and CDR2 is SNEGSKA in the germline V gene (reference sequence). The CDR3 loop reads CSALDRVVGNQPQHF.

The chain joins TRBV5-1 to TRBJ2-3; TCRdb indicates TRBD1, and absent DNA this call remains unverified. The germline gives CDR1 SGHRS, CDR2 YFSETQ. This CDR3 comprises 16 residues. CDR3 loop: CASTHLAGEITDTQYF.

The rearrangement joins TRBV20-1 to TRBJ1-5. The length of the CDR3 is 14 residues. Per the germline V gene, CDR1 is DFQATT and CDR2 is SNEGSKA (reference sequence). The CDR3 here is CSARAQLLEQPQHF.

V and J are TRBV7-9 and TRBJ1-2; TCRdb designates TRBD1, a call that cannot be tested without DNA. Germline V gene data show CDR1 as SEHNR and CDR2 as FQNEAQ (reference sequence). The CDR3 is 15 amino acids. The CDR3 sequence: CASSPHPDRAYGYTF.

The CDR3 spells CATSGNSPEAFF. This sequence joins TRBV24-1 and TRBJ1-1; absent DNA, TCRdb's TRBD1 call cannot be checked. The germline V gene has CDR1 KGHDR and CDR2 SFDVKD. There are 12 residues in the CDR3.

The chain has TRBV5-5 and TRBJ2-1. The CDR3 loop spans 14 amino acids. The germline gives CDR1 SGHKS, CDR2 YYEKEE (reference sequence). The CDR3 protein is CASSLSSQNNEQFF.

This chain uses TRBV7-2 with TRBJ2-3; TCRdb names TRBD2, which stays unverified in the absence of DNA. From germline, CDR1 is SGHTA and CDR2 FQGNSA. This CDR3 region has 14 residues. The CDR3 region is CASSLNGGVDTQYF. Combining the CDR3 with reference TRBV7-2 and TRBJ2-3 gives the whole variable domain GAGVSQSPSNKVTEKGKDVELRCDPISGHTALYWYRQSLGQGLEFLIYFQGNSAPDKSGLPSDRFSAERTGGSVSTLTIQRTQQEDSAVYLCASSLNGGVDTQYFGPGTRLTVL.